This T cell receptor beta chain was identified in a study of T cells in Graves' hyperthyroidism and ophthalmopathy. The investigators amplified TCR beta CDR3 regions from RNA transcripts. HTBI primers were employed in a first-round RT-PCR of the TCR CDR3. TCRdb reanalysed the multiplex PCR reads using MiXCR and keeps one entry per CDR3 protein. The sample lists roughly 400,000 distinct CDR3 sequences; more than 12% were seen once. CDR3 length: 14 residues. Germline values: CDR1 DFQATT, CDR2 SNEGSKA (reference sequence). The V end was cut by 5 bases, the J end by 0 bases, with 11 bases between. The clonotype originates from a middle-aged man with Graves' ophthalmopathy. The chain carries TRBV20-1 and TRBJ2-1; D could derive from TRBD1 or TRBD2 (5 bases each). Sequenced: blood. The CDR3 loop is CSAGPGRSYNEQFF. For the CDR3, the DNA is TGCAGTGCTGGACCGGGACGCTCCTACAATGAGCAGTTCTTC.